This T cell receptor (beta chain) is drawn from a study of T cell repertoires in cytomegalovirus infection. Study at large: Both a matching HLA type and CMV infection were indicated by public TCR beta signatures.

On this clonotype: Its matching antigen is unknown.

TCRdb re-called the reads with MiXCR, one entry per CDR3 protein. Altogether 800,000 to 950,000 distinct CDR3 sequences are present, about 31% being singletons, with the ten largest covering under 15%. In germline, CDR1 is SGHVS, CDR2 FNYEAQ. The CDR3 totals 13 residues. With V trimmed by 5 bases and J by 11 bases, 9 bases remained unmatched. The J gene is TRBJ1-3, the V gene TRBV7-6; TRBD1 matches 7 bases. The clonotype originates from a human donor in good health (CMV status not recorded). Some clones in this sample may be carry-over from other donors' samples. Material: cultured CD8+ T cells from PBMCs, obtained from culture after CMV antigen stimulation. The chain's CDR3 is CASSPDRFDAIYF. CDR3 in DNA: TGTGCCAGCAGCCCGGACAGGTTCGACGCCATATATTTT.